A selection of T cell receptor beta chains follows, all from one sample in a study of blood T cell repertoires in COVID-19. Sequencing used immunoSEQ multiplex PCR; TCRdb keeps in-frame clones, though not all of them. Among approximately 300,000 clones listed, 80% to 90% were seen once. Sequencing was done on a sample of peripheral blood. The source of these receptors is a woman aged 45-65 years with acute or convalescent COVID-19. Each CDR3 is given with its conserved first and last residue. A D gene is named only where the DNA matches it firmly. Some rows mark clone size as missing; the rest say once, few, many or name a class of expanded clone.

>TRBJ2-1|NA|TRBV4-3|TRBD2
TGCGCCAGCAGCCAAGGGACTAGCGGGAGGTGGGATGAGCAGTTCTTC
CASSQGTSGRWDEQFF
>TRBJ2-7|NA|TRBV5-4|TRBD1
TGTGCCAGCAGGCCACAGGGGGCGGACTACGAGCAGTACTTC
CASRPQGADYEQYF
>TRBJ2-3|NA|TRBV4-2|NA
TGTGCCAGCAGCCAAGAGGGGGCCCCAAGCACAGATACGCAGTATTTT
CASSQEGAPSTDTQYF
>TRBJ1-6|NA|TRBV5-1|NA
TGCGCCAGCAGCCTAGGAGACTTTAATAATTCACCCCTCCACTTT
CASSLGDFNNSPLHF
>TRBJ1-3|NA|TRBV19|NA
TGTGCCAGCAACAGGAACTCTGGAAACACCATATATTTT
CASNRNSGNTIYF
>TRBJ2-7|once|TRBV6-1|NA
TGTGCCAGCAGCCCTATACTCTACGAGCAGTACTTC
CASSPILYEQYF
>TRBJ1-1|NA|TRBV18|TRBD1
TGTGCCAGCTCACCGGGACAGGGTATTGACACTGAAGCTTTCTTT
CASSPGQGIDTEAFF
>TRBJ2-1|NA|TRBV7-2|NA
TGTGCCAGCAGCCGGGACACTAGAAACGGTGAGCAGTTCTTC
CASSRDTRNGEQFF
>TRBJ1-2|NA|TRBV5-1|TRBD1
TGCGCCAGCAGAAGAACGGGACAGGCTAACTATGGCTACACCTTC
CASRRTGQANYGYTF
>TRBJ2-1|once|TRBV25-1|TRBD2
TGTGCCAGCAGTGACCTGGGACTAGCGGCGGACCATGAGCAGTTCTTC
CASSDLGLAADHEQFF
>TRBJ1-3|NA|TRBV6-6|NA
TGTGCCACAATTGGGAGCTCTGGAAACACCATATATTTT
CATIGSSGNTIYF
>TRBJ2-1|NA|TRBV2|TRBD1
TGTGCCAGCAGTCAACAGGGGGCTAATGAGCAGTTCTTC
CASSQQGANEQFF
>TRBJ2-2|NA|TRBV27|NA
TGTGCCAGCAGTTTTACCAGGGAAAAGGTCGGGGAGCTGTTTTTT
CASSFTREKVGELFF
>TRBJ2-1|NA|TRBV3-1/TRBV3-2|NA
TGTGCCAGCAGCCGACTACTGAGCTCCTACAATGAGCAGTTCTTC
CASSRLLSSYNEQFF
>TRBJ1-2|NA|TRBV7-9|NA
TGTGCCAGCAGCTTAGACCAGGAGGTCTATGGCTACACCTTC
CASSLDQEVYGYTF
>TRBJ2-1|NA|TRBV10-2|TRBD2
TGCGCCAGCAGTGGGACTAGTCCCATCGATGAGCAGTTCTTC
CASSGTSPIDEQFF
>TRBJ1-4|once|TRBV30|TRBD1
TGTGCCTGGAGGGACAGGCCAACAACTACCGAAAAACTGTTTTTT
CAWRDRPTTTEKLFF
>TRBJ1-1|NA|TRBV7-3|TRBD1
TGTGCCAGCAGTGAACAGGGGATGAACACTGAAGCTTTCTTT
CASSEQGMNTEAFF
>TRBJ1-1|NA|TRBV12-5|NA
TGTGCTAGTGGTTTGGCAGGGGTTCCCGACACTGAAGCTTTCTTT
CASGLAGVPDTEAFF
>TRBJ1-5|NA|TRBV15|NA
TGTGCCACCAGCAGAGATATGAACAGTAATCAGCCCCAGCATTTT
CATSRDMNSNQPQHF
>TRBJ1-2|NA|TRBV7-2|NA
TGTGCCAGCAGAAGACAAGTTAACTATGGCTACACCTTC
CASRRQVNYGYTF
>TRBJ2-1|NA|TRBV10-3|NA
TGTGCCACTAGTCACCCGACAGGTCGGGGAAATGAGCAGTTCTTC
CATSHPTGRGNEQFF
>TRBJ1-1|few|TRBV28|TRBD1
TGTGCCAGCAGTTTGACAGGGGCGTACATGAACACTGAAGCTTTCTTT
CASSLTGAYMNTEAFF
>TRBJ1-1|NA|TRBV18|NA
TGTGCCACCTCTTTTACAGCCACCATGAACACTGAAGCTTTCTTT
CATSFTATMNTEAFF
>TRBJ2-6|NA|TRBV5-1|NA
TGCGCCAGCAGCCCGGCAGCGCTCGCTGGGGCCAACGTCCTGACTTTC
CASSPAALAGANVLTF
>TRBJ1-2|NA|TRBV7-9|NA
TGTGCCAGCAGCTCCAAGACAGGCCCCTATGGCTACACCTTC
CASSSKTGPYGYTF
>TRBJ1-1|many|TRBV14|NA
TGTGCCAGCAGCCAGAGCACTGAAGCTTTCTTT
CASSQSTEAFF
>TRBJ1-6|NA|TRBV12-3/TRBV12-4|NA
TGTGCCAGCACCCGCGGTGGATCACCCCTCCACTTT
CASTRGGSPLHF
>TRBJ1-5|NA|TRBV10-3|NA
TGTGCCAACAGGGAGAGTTCGGATCAGCCCCAGCATTTT
CANRESSDQPQHF
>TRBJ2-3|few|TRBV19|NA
TGTGCCAGTAGTACGAACCAGGGATCCCTCACAGATACGCAGTATTTT
CASSTNQGSLTDTQYF
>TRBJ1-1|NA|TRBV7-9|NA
TGTGCCAGCAGCTCCGGACCCGGGAAAAACACTGAAGCTTTCTTT
CASSSGPGKNTEAFF
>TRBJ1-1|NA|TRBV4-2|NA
TGTGCCAGCAGCCAGCCAGACAGGATGAACACTGAAGCTTTCTTT
CASSQPDRMNTEAFF
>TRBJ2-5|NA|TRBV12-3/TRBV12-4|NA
TGTGCCAGCAGTTTTGCGGACCAAGAGACCCAGTACTTC
CASSFADQETQYF
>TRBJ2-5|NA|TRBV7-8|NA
TGTGCCAGCAGCTTAGTAGCCCAAGAGACCCAGTACTTC
CASSLVAQETQYF
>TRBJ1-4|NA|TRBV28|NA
TGTGCCAGCACCCCCTGGGGCTTAAATGAAAAACTGTTTTTT
CASTPWGLNEKLFF
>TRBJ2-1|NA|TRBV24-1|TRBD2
TGTGCCACCAGTGTAGCGGGACTAGCTTTGGATGAGCAGTTCTTC
CATSVAGLALDEQFF
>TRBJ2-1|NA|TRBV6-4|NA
TGTGCCAGCAGTGATGGGCGGGCGCCACACAATGAGCAGTTCTTC
CASSDGRAPHNEQFF
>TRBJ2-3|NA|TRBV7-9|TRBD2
TGTGCCAGCAGCCTTAGCGGGGCCGCTAGCACAGATACGCAGTATTTT
CASSLSGAASTDTQYF
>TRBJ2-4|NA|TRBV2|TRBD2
TGTGCCATGACGGGACTAGCGGCCCGGCGGGCCAAAAACATTCAGTACTTC
CAMTGLAARRAKNIQYF
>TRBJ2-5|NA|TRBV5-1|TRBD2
TGCGCCAGCAGCTTGGGGACTAGCGGGACAGAGACCCAGTACTTC
CASSLGTSGTETQYF
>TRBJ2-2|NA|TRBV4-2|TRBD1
TGTGCCAGCAGCCAGACGACAGGGGAGAATACCGGGGAGCTGTTTTTT
CASSQTTGENTGELFF
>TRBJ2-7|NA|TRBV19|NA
TGTGCCAGTAGTGTCAGTGGCTACGAGCAGTACTTC
CASSVSGYEQYF
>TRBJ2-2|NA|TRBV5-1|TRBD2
TGCGCCAGCAGCAAGACTAGCGGAGGCACCGGGGAGCTGTTTTTT
CASSKTSGGTGELFF
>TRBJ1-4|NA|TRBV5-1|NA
TGCGCCAGCAGCTTAGGGGACATTAATGAAAAACTGTTTTTT
CASSLGDINEKLFF
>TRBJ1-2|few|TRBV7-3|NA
TGTGCCAGCAGCTTAATTGGCAGTAACTATGGCTACACCTTC
CASSLIGSNYGYTF
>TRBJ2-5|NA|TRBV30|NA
TGTGCCTGGACCCCAGGTGCATACCAAGAGACCCAGTACTTC
CAWTPGAYQETQYF
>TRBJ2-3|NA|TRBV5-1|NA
TGCGCCAGCAGCTGGATCGGAGGGTCAGATACGCAGTATTTT
CASSWIGGSDTQYF
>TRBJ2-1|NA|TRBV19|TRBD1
TGTGCCAGTAAGAAGATTCGCGACAGGGACTACAATGAGCAGTTCTTC
CASKKIRDRDYNEQFF
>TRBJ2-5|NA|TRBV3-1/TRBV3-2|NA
TGTGCCAGCAGCCATCAAGCAGGGTCCGAGACCCAGTACTTC
CASSHQAGSETQYF
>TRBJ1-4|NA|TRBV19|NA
TGTGCCAGTAGCCCAAATAATGAAAAACTGTTTTTT
CASSPNNEKLFF
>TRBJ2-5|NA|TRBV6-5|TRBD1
TGTGCCAGCTCCGCGACAGGGATCGAGACCCAGTACTTC
CASSATGIETQYF
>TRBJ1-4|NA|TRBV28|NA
TGTGCCAGCACCTTTCGTGAAAAACTGTTTTTT
CASTFREKLFF
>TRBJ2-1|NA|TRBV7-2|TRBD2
TGTGCCAGCAGCTTAAAAGCGGGGGGGCCGGGTCCCTACAATGAGCAGTTCTTC
CASSLKAGGPGPYNEQFF